A selection of T cell receptor beta chains follows, all from one sample in a study of post-analysis software for immune sequencing data. TCRdb reprocessed the PCR reads via MiXCR and lists one record per CDR3 protein. Here the sample spans 380,000 or so distinct CDR3 sequences, around 33% being singletons. Sequenced material: blood. Source of these receptors: a girl under 18 with multiple sclerosis. CDR3s include the opening cysteine and the closing phenylalanine or tryptophan. The D gene is left open where the match is weak. Rows may omit the clone size; those that give it use once, few, many or a size class.

j_gene,v_gene,abundance,d_gene,CDR3nt,CDR3aa
TRBJ2-1,TRBV4-2,-,TRBD2,TGTGCCAGCAGCCAAACCGGGACTAGCGGCTTCAATGAGCAGTTCTTC,CASSQTGTSGFNEQFF
TRBJ2-1,TRBV4-1,few,-,TGCGCCAGCAGCCAAGATAGGTTCTCTTGGCGGCCTAGATCCTACAATGAGCAGTTCTTC,CASSQDRFSWRPRSYNEQFF
TRBJ1-1,TRBV5-6,-,-,TGTGCCAGCAGCATTGGGGCCAGGGGAAGTAACACTGAAGCTTTCTTT,CASSIGARGSNTEAFF
TRBJ2-3,TRBV15,-,TRBD2,TGTGCCACCAGCAGAAATATAATTAGCGGGGCACATACGCAGTATTTT,CATSRNIISGAHTQYF
TRBJ2-3,TRBV5-1,-,-,TGCGCCAGCAGCTTGGCCGCGCAGACTGCACGCACAGATACGCAGTATTTT,CASSLAAQTARTDTQYF
TRBJ2-5,TRBV29-1,few,TRBD1,TGCAGCGTCGGGCGAACGGGACAGCCCAGAGAGACCCAGTACTTC,CSVGRTGQPRETQYF
TRBJ1-1,TRBV20-1,-,-,TGCAGTGCCACCCGGGCTGAAGCTTTCTTT,CSATRAEAFF
TRBJ2-5,TRBV29-1,many,TRBD1,TGCAGCGAAAAACAGGGGGCAGAGACCCAGTACTTC,CSEKQGAETQYF
TRBJ2-1,TRBV6-5,-,TRBD2,TGTGCCAGCAGTTTGGTTAGCGGGGGGGAGGTGAATGAGCAGTTCTTC,CASSLVSGGEVNEQFF
TRBJ2-2,TRBV5-1,few,-,TGCGCCAGCAGCTTGCAATACTCCCAGGCGAACACCGGGGAGCTGTTTTTT,CASSLQYSQANTGELFF
TRBJ1-5,TRBV20-1,-,-,TGCAGTGCAACACGGCCTCAGCCCCAGCATTTT,CSATRPQPQHF
TRBJ2-5,TRBV7-3,-,-,TGTGCCAGCAGTAGGGACATCGGAGAGACCCAGTACTTC,CASSRDIGETQYF
TRBJ1-1,TRBV2,few,-,TGTGCCAGCAGAGTCGACGGGAACACTGAGGCTTTCTTT,CASRVDGNTEAFF
TRBJ2-1,TRBV5-1,-,TRBD2,TGCACCAGCAGCTTGATGGCGGGGGACAATGAGCAGTTCTTC,CTSSLMAGDNEQFF
TRBJ2-5,TRBV7-2,-,TRBD2,TGTGCCAGCAGCCCTACGGGACTAGCTAAGGGGCAGTACTTC,CASSPTGLAKGQYF
TRBJ1-5,TRBV10-3,-,-,TGTGCCATCAGTGAGTCGGGGAGTCAGCCCCAGCATTTT,CAISESGSQPQHF
TRBJ2-1,TRBV20-1,-,TRBD2,TGCAGTGCCACTAGCGGGGGTCACAATGAGCAGTTCTTC,CSATSGGHNEQFF
TRBJ2-1,TRBV27,few,TRBD2,TGTGCCAGCAACAGCCCCTCTAGCGGGGGGACGAGCAATGAGCAGTTCTTC,CASNSPSSGGTSNEQFF
TRBJ1-1,TRBV20-1,-,-,TGCAGTGCTGATATGGGGACTGAAGCTTTCTTT,CSADMGTEAFF
TRBJ2-6,TRBV5-1,few,TRBD1,TGCGCCAGCAGCTCGGCAGGGGGCAAGATCTCTGGGGCCAACGTCCTGACTTTC,CASSSAGGKISGANVLTF
TRBJ2-1,TRBV15,-,-,TGTGCCACCAGCAGAGATGTGGTAGTGGATGAGCAGTTCTTC,CATSRDVVVDEQFF
TRBJ2-1,TRBV6-1,-,TRBD1,TGTGCCAGCAGTGAGCGGGACAGGCCGATTTACAATGAGCAGTTCTTC,CASSERDRPIYNEQFF
TRBJ2-7,TRBV12-3/TRBV12-4,-,-,TGTGCCAGCAGTTTAGCGGGGGTCCCCTACGAGCAGTACTTC,CASSLAGVPYEQYF
TRBJ2-7,TRBV4-3,many,-,TGCGCCAGCAGCCATGCCCAGGGCTACGAGCAGTACTTC,CASSHAQGYEQYF
TRBJ2-1,TRBV6-1,once,-,TGTGCCAGCAGTGAAGACCAGGGTAGCGAGCAGTTCTTC,CASSEDQGSEQFF
TRBJ2-7,TRBV5-1,few,-,TGCGCCAGCAGCTTGGAGGAGTGGAGCGAGCAGTACTTC,CASSLEEWSEQYF
TRBJ2-5,TRBV18,-,TRBD1,TGTGCCAGCTCACCCGGGACAGGGCTAGGGGAGACCCAGTACTTC,CASSPGTGLGETQYF
TRBJ2-1,TRBV7-2,-,TRBD1,TGTGCCAGCAGCGCTGACTCCGGGACAGGGCTCAATGAGCAGTTCTTC,CASSADSGTGLNEQFF
TRBJ2-2,TRBV6-5,many,-,TGTGCCAGCAGAGGCAGGGGGAACACCGGGGAGCTGTTTTTT,CASRGRGNTGELFF
TRBJ2-1,TRBV14,-,TRBD2,TGTGCCAGCAGCCAAGATCCTAGCGGGGGGAACAATGAGCAGTTCTTC,CASSQDPSGGNNEQFF
TRBJ1-6,TRBV6-5,-,TRBD1,TGTGCCAGCAGTCCTATCCGGGACAGGGGTAATTCACCCCTCCACTTT,CASSPIRDRGNSPLHF
TRBJ1-2,TRBV5-1,-,TRBD1,TGCGCCAGCAGCCTGGAAATGGGACAGGGAGGTGGCTACACCTTC,CASSLEMGQGGGYTF
TRBJ2-1,TRBV14,few,TRBD1,TGTGCCAGCAGCCTTATCAGGGGGAATGAGCAGTTCTTC,CASSLIRGNEQFF
TRBJ2-7,TRBV6-5,few,-,TGTGCCAGCAGTTACTCGGGGAGGAACTTGGAGCAGTACTTC,CASSYSGRNLEQYF
TRBJ2-3,TRBV6-5,few,-,TGTGCCAGCAGCCCGGGACACCCAGCCGATACGCAGTATTTT,CASSPGHPADTQYF
TRBJ2-3,TRBV4-1,-,-,TGCGCCAGCAGCCAAGAGTGGGTAGATACGCAGTATTTT,CASSQEWVDTQYF
TRBJ1-5,TRBV9,-,-,TGTGCCAGCACCATCCGGGCAGACAACCAGCCCCAGCATTTT,CASTIRADNQPQHF
TRBJ2-7,TRBV27,few,TRBD2,TGTGCCAGCAGTTCCGGACTAGCGGGCATCTCCTACGAGCAGTACTTC,CASSSGLAGISYEQYF
TRBJ2-1,TRBV6-6,-,TRBD2,TGTGCCAGCAGTTCCTATCCGACTAGCGGGGGGTACAATGAGCAGTTCTTC,CASSSYPTSGGYNEQFF
TRBJ1-2,TRBV5-6,few,TRBD1,TGTGCCAGCAGCTTGTGGTCCTCAGGGGGCTCGTATGGCTACACCTTC,CASSLWSSGGSYGYTF
TRBJ2-7,TRBV11-2,few,-,TGTGCCAGCAGCTCCGGACAGCCGGCCTACGAGCAGTACTTC,CASSSGQPAYEQYF
TRBJ2-7,TRBV5-1,-,-,TGCGCCAGCAGCTTGGCAGGGATGTCCTACGAGCAGTACTTC,CASSLAGMSYEQYF
TRBJ1-6,TRBV7-2,few,-,TGTGCCAGCAGGCCCCGGGACATTAATTCACCCCTCCACTTT,CASRPRDINSPLHF
TRBJ2-7,TRBV20-1,-,-,TGCAGTGCTAGATCCCCCTACGAGCAGTACTTC,CSARSPYEQYF
TRBJ2-3,TRBV20-1,-,-,TGCAGTGCTGGAGGGAAGATCGCAGATACGCAGTATTTT,CSAGGKIADTQYF
TRBJ2-1,TRBV5-1,-,-,TGCGCCAGTGGAGCTGAGCAGTTCTTC,CASGAEQFF
TRBJ2-3,TRBV28,-,TRBD2,TGTACCAGCAGTCCTTATCTCAGAACTAGCGGGGGCCCTAGCACAGATACGCAGTATTTT,CTSSPYLRTSGGPSTDTQYF
TRBJ2-3,TRBV29-1,few,TRBD2,TGCAGCGTTGATGAGGCAACTAGCGTCGGCACAGATACGCAGTATTTT,CSVDEATSVGTDTQYF
TRBJ1-2,TRBV4-2,few,TRBD1,TGTGCCAGCAGCCAAGCGGGACAGGGGGCGCTAGATGGCTACACCTTC,CASSQAGQGALDGYTF
TRBJ2-1,TRBV13,-,TRBD2,TGTGCCAGCAGCTTTGGGACTAGGAACAATGAGCAGTTCTTC,CASSFGTRNNEQFF
TRBJ1-4,TRBV6-7,-,-,TGTGCCAGCAGAATTCAGGGAGGCGAAAAACTGTTTTTT,CASRIQGGEKLFF